This T cell receptor (beta chain) appears in the sequencing data of a study of blood T cell repertoires in COVID-19. Study at large: The United States, Italy and Spain were the sources of the acute and convalescent COVID-19 samples. Nucleic acid was either cDNA or gDNA, and it came from T cells, B-cell-depleted T cells, or PBMCs.

Losses at the gene ends were 1 base for V and 8 bases for J; bases not matched to a gene: 3. CDR1 is LGHNA, CDR2 YNFKEQ, per germline. The CDR3 runs to 14 residues. Data came from immunoSEQ multiplex PCR; TCRdb stores just in-frame clones and leaves some out. The sample lists about 180,000 clones, nearly 90% occurring once. The sequencing input was PBMCs or T cells enriched from blood (not recorded which). The receptor's source is a woman aged 40 to 50 with acute COVID-19. This sequence joins TRBV4-2 and TRBJ2-1; 9 bases line up with TRBD2. The chain's CDR3 is CASSQGVAGDEQFF. CDR3 bases: TGTGCCAGCAGCCAAGGGGTAGCGGGAGATGAGCAGTTCTTC.